This T cell receptor (beta chain) was recovered during a study of shared clonotypes between healthy human individuals (dated by TCRdb to between 2020 and 2021). About the investigation overall: The cohort included three men and a couple of women between 18 and 49 years of age. To increase sequencing depth and limit assay-specific biases, TCR repertoire library preparation and sequencing were carried out by different laboratories using diverse techniques. Per donor, leukapheresis produced somewhere between about 0.94 and 10 billion PBMCs. To estimate repertoire size and how much clonotype sharing occurs between individuals, the study deeply sequenced the blood TCR repertoires of several healthy adults. For each donor, three plates each were used for CD4 naive and CD4 memory, two plates were used for CD8 naive, and one plate was used for CD8 memory. The investigation overall reported the following: Across four donors, approximately 4.6% of naive CD4, approximately 4% of naive CD8, about 2.3% of memory CD4, and approximately 0.4% of memory CD8 clonotypes were shared. The small number of donors limited the genetic and exposure-history diversity represented. Sampling was restricted to blood, and TCR repertoires in tissues likely differ from the TCR repertoires found in blood. Pairwise subsampling indicated that sequencing depth was expected to affect the degree of clonotype sharing among donors. Clonotypes shared by all four sorted-subset donors showed higher generation probabilities than non-shared clonotypes. Rarefaction of sorted-subset datasets indicated incomplete sequencing despite the large sequencing depth. Naive subsets generally had larger estimated clonotype richness than memory subsets.

As regards this clone: Which antigen it targets is not known. No quality values exist for individual bases; no much larger clone is one base distant.

Healthy HIV-negative adults with no recently reported acute infections or vaccinations were included as donors. Every donor was a Caucasian adult living in Nashville, Tennessee, USA. Magnetic negative selection was used to enrich CD4+ T cells, after which naive cells were positively selected on CD45RA and the negative fraction became the memory subset. After blood collection by leukapheresis, PBMCs were isolated using Ficoll-Histopaque density gradient centrifugation and then cryopreserved in the vapor phase of liquid nitrogen. Purity and quantity of every magnetically sorted T cell population were checked by analytical flow cytometry. From each sorted fraction, genomic DNA was isolated and quantified by UV absorbance on a Nanodrop 2000c. There are 12 amino acids in the CDR3, from cysteine to phenylalanine inclusive. Only CDR3 DNA is held: 36 bases, read in frame from base 1. CDR1 and CDR2 (ENHRY, SYGVKD) derive from the germline V gene. Trimming takes 10 bases off V and 5 bases off J; junction bases not matched to a gene: 5.

Using the deep immunoSEQ assay, multiplex PCR amplified TCR CDR3 regions from genomic DNA. Extracted genomic DNA from each cell subset was spread evenly across all wells of several immunoSEQ 96-well plates, with each plate serving as a replicate. For sorted subsets, around 200 ng genomic DNA, equal to about 30,000 T cell genomes, was loaded into each replicate PCR. Purified libraries were quantified with a Qubit 3.0 fluorometer, sized on a Bioanalyzer 2100, and re-quantified with the KAPA Library Quantification kit. A separate single-read 150-cycle Illumina NextSeq 550 flow cell was used to sequence each immunoSEQ 96-well plate. In the paper's pipeline: Because the immunoSEQ output held only junctional sequences and lacked quality scores, the filtering could not match the filtering applied to full-length reads. To assign V/J genes and CDR3, sequences were annotated against IMGT germline references using PyIR, a Python wrapper for IgBLAST v1.9. Reads were removed for weak V/J assignments (E-value above 1e-6), missing CDR3, stop codons, out-of-frame junctions, or ambiguous translated residues. V3J clonotypes were defined as sequences sharing an identical inferred V gene, J gene, and CDR3 amino acid sequence. To compute the percentage overlap between repertoires, the number of shared unique clonotypes was divided by the size of the smaller repertoire. Richness of each repertoire was evaluated using RTK rarefaction, the Chao1 estimator, and Recon v2.1 estimates of unobserved clonotypes. For all TCRbeta clonotypes obtained by the gDNA method from a few donors, generation probabilities were computed with OLGA. What TCRdb holds here is the immuneACCESS table cut down to in-frame rearrangements. Part of the clones is not present; checked against another copy, under half of the missing clones reflect an unresolved V gene, and the others are unexplained. The D gene and trimming were derived from the DNA, and the V and J assignments and clone size from that table. The sample profile shows about 2.3 million clones; approximately 90% of them were found once. The top ten constitute approximately 0.39% of the sample.

This TCR was sampled from a man aged 18 to 35 in good health. Some clones in this sample may be carry-over from other donors' samples. Sequencing used naive CD4+ T cells from PBMCs. The cell subset or site label corresponds to: CD45RA+ positively selected. Recombination linked TRBV10-3 to TRBJ2-5; 9 central bases correspond to TRBD1. The DNA reads TGTGCCAGCGGACAGGGGTATGAGACCCAGTACTTC. It specifies CASGQGYETQYF.